This TCR beta chain was found in a study of blood T cell repertoires in COVID-19. In the study overall: Italy, Spain and the United States were the sources of the convalescent and acute COVID-19 samples. Sources were T cells, B-cell-depleted T cells, or PBMCs; the material itself was cDNA or gDNA.

The protocol was immunoSEQ multiplex PCR, while the TCRdb copy is restricted to in-frame clones and leaves out a portion. The table records approximately 170,000 clones, around 79% of them present only once. CDR3 length: 17 amino acids. J lost 6 bases, V lost 2 bases, and 10 bases had no gene match. CDR1 and CDR2 from the germline V gene are SGHTA and FQGNSA. The sequenced material came from peripheral blood. The V gene is TRBV7-2, the J gene TRBJ1-3, with 10 positions matching TRBD1. The TCR sequence derives from a woman aged 45-65 years with acute or convalescent COVID-19. The CDR3 loop is CASSLISGQGFSNTIYF. The CDR3 DNA is TGTGCCAGCAGCTTAATTTCGGGACAGGGGTTCTCAAACACCATATATTTT.